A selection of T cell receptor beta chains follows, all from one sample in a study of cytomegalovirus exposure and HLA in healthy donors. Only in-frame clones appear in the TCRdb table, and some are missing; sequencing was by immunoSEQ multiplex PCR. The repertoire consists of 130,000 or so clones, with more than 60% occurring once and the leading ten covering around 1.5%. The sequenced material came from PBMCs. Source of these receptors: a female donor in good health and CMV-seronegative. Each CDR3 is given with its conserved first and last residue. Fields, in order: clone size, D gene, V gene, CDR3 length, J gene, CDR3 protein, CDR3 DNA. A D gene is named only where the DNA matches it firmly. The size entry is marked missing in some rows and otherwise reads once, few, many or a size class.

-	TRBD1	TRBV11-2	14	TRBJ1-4	CASSPGTGREKLFF	TGTGCCAGCAGCCCCGGGACAGGGCGTGAAAAACTGTTTTTT
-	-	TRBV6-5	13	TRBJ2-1	CASSWTPNNEQFF	TGTGCCAGCAGTTGGACACCAAACAATGAGCAGTTCTTC
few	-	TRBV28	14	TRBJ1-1	CASSLGPDNTEAFF	TGTGCCAGCAGTTTAGGGCCGGATAACACTGAAGCTTTCTTT
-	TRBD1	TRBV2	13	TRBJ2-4	CASGQGAKNIQYF	TGTGCCAGCGGACAGGGAGCCAAAAACATTCAGTACTTC
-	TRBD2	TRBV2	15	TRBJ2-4	CASSGRSGSGNIQYF	TGTGCCAGCAGTGGCCGTAGCGGGAGTGGGAACATTCAGTACTTC
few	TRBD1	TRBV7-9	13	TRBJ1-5	CASSSTGDQPQHF	TGTGCCAGCAGCTCTACAGGGGATCAGCCCCAGCATTTT
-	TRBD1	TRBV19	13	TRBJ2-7	CASSALTGDEQYF	TGTGCCAGTAGTGCCCTTACAGGGGACGAGCAGTACTTC
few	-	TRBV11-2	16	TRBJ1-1	CASSLSQVLMNTEAFF	TGTGCCAGCAGCTTATCGCAAGTACTCATGAACACTGAAGCTTTCTTT
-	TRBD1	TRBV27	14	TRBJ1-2	CASSFHRGRSGYTF	TGTGCCAGCAGTTTCCACAGGGGGCGCTCCGGCTACACCTTC
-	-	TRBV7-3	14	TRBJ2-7	CASSPQGNSYEQYF	TGTGCCAGCAGCCCTCAGGGGAACTCCTACGAGCAGTACTTC
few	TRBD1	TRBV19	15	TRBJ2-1	CASRGVGQGSNEQFF	TGTGCCAGCCGTGGCGTGGGACAGGGGTCCAATGAGCAGTTCTTC
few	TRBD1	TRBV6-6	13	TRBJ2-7	CASSYPGTGEQYF	TGTGCCAGCTCCTACCCCGGGACAGGCGAGCAGTACTTC
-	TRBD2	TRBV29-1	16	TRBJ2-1	CSVDRPSGSSYNEQFF	TGCAGCGTTGATAGGCCTAGCGGGAGTTCCTACAATGAGCAGTTCTTC
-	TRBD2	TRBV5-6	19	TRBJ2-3	CASSFWSRWSLAADDTQYF	TGTGCCAGCAGCTTTTGGTCCCGATGGTCCCTAGCGGCCGATGATACGCAGTATTTT
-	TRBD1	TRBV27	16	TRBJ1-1	CASSLSQGARGTEAFF	TGTGCCAGCAGTTTATCTCAGGGGGCGCGGGGCACTGAAGCTTTCTTT
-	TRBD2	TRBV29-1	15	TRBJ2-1	CSVEASGIRGGEQFF	TGCAGCGTTGAAGCTAGCGGGATTAGGGGCGGTGAGCAGTTCTTC
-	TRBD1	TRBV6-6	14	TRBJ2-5	CASSYGTGQETQYF	TGTGCCAGCAGTTACGGGACAGGGCAAGAGACCCAGTACTTC